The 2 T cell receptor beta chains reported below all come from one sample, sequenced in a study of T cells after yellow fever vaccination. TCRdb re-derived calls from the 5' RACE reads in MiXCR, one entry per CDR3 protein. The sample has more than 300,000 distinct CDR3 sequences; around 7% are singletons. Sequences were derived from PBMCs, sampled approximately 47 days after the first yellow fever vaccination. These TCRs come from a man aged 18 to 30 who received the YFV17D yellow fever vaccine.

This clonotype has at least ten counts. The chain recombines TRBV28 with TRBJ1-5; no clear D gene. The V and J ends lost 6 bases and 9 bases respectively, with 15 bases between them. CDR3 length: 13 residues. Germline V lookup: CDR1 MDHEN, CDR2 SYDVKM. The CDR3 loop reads CASSPHSGAPQHF. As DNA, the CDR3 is TGTGCCAGCAGCCCACACTCCGGTGCGCCCCAGCATTTT.

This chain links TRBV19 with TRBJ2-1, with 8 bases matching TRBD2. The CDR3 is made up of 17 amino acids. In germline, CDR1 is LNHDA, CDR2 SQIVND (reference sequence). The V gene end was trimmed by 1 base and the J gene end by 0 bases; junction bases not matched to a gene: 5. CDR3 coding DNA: TGTGCCAGTAGTATAGGACTAGCGACAAGCTCCTACAATGAGCAGTTCTTC. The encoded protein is CASSIGLATSSYNEQFF.